Listed here are 5 T cell receptor beta chains from one sample, sequenced in a study of shared clonotypes between healthy human individuals. Cells designated naive CD8 were CD45RO-negative and were positively selected for CCR7, with terminally differentiated effector memory CD45RA+ cells excluded. Profiled with immunoSEQ multiplex PCR; TCRdb holds only in-frame clones, not every one. This sample has millions of clones; about 95% occur once, and the top ten carry about 1.1%. Specimen: naive CD8+ T cells sorted from blood. These receptors were taken from a man younger than 30 in good health.

V usage is TRBV7-8 and J usage is TRBJ1-4, with 9 bases aligning to TRBD1. J lost 2 bases, V lost 3 bases, and 4 bases had no gene match. The CDR3 length is 16 residues. The V gene's germline CDR1 is SGHVS and CDR2 FQNEAQ. CDR3 loop: CASSLYDRGTNEKLFF. The CDR3 DNA follows: TGTGCCAGCAGCTTGTACGACAGGGGGACTAATGAAAAACTGTTTTTT. Variable domain in full (rest from reference TRBV7-8 and TRBJ1-4): GAGVSQSPRYKVAKRGQDVALRCDPISGHVSLFWYQQALGQGPEFLTYFQNEAQLDKSGLPSDRFFAERPEGSVSTLKIQRTQQEDSAVYLCASSLYDRGTNEKLFFGSGTQLSVL.

This chain joins TRBV27 and TRBJ1-6, with no clear D. This CDR3 is 16 amino acids long. Trimming cost V 5 bases and J 8 bases, with 19 bases left between them. CDR1 and CDR2 (germline): MNHEY, SMNVEV (reference sequence). CDR3 sequence reads: CASSNFYSSGDSPLHF. The CDR3 bases are TGTGCCAGCAGTAATTTCTACTCGAGCGGGGATTCACCCCTCCACTTT.

The V and J genes are TRBV4-1 and TRBJ2-7; D is undetermined. Trimming stripped 1 base from V and 0 bases from J, with 16 bases between. Germline CDR1 and CDR2: MGHRA and YSYEKL. This CDR3 is 17 amino acids long. CDR3 sequence: CASSQVEWTTNSYEQYF. The CDR3 nucleotides read TGCGCCAGCAGCCAAGTCGAATGGACCACCAACTCCTACGAGCAGTACTTC.

The chain uses TRBV6-1 and TRBJ2-7; D is unclear. Between the trimmed V and J ends, which lost 2 bases and 3 bases, there was a span of 11 bases. Germline values: CDR1 MNHNS, CDR2 SASEGT. This CDR3 is built from 14 residues. The CDR3: CASSESVRNYEQYF. CDR3 nucleotides: TGTGCCAGCAGTGAAAGCGTCAGAAACTACGAGCAGTACTTC.

The V call is TRBV18, the J call TRBJ1-1; D unresolved. Germline CDR1 is KGHSH and CDR2 is LQKENI. V gave up 3 bases and J gave up 3 bases, with 8 bases separating them. This CDR3 contains 13 residues. The CDR3 sequence is CASSPGGDTEAFF. In nucleotides, the CDR3 is TGTGCCAGCTCACCGGGAGGTGACACTGAAGCTTTCTTT.